This is a list of T cell receptor beta chains from one sample in a study of CD8 T cells in ankylosing spondylitis. TCRdb fed the 5' RACE reads into MiXCR, producing one record per CDR3 protein. The table lists just under 350,000 distinct CDR3 sequences, about 15% of them singletons. The specimen sequenced was blood, either unsorted or a sorted T cell fraction (not recorded which). These receptors were obtained from a male donor with ankylosing spondylitis or in good health (not recorded which). Both conserved end residues are part of each CDR3. Fields, in order: J gene, D gene, clone size, V gene, CDR3 protein, CDR3 DNA. A D gene is named only where the DNA matches it firmly. Expanded clones get a size class; other rows say once, few or many, or leave the size out.

TRBJ1-3 | NA | few | TRBV15 | CATSRSQGSGNTIYF | TGTGCCACCAGCAGATCACAGGGTTCAGGAAACACCATATATTTT
TRBJ2-2 | NA | NA | TRBV9 | CASSVGVANTGELFF | TGTGCCAGCAGCGTAGGGGTCGCGAACACCGGGGAGCTGTTTTTT
TRBJ2-7 | TRBD2 | NA | TRBV5-1 | CASSLDPSASGSYKQYF | TGCGCCAGCAGCTTGGATCCCTCCGCTAGCGGTTCCTACAAGCAGTACTTC
TRBJ2-1 | NA | NA | TRBV12-3/TRBV12-4 | CASSLTPSVGEQFF | TGTGCCAGCAGTTTAACTCCTTCTGTGGGTGAGCAGTTCTTC
TRBJ2-3 | TRBD2 | NA | TRBV5-1 | CASNLPAGGTDTQYF | TGCGCCAGCAACCTCCCCGCGGGGGGGACAGATACGCAGTATTTT
TRBJ2-7 | TRBD2 | once | TRBV14 | CASSRGRLAGVDEQYF | TGTGCCAGCAGTCGGGGGAGACTAGCGGGAGTGGACGAGCAGTACTTC
TRBJ2-2 | NA | NA | TRBV6-1 | CASSVLIAGELFF | TGTGCCAGCAGTGTATTAATTGCCGGGGAGCTGTTTTTT
TRBJ2-1 | NA | few | TRBV3-1 | CASSQGLESHNEQFF | TGTGCCAGCAGCCAAGGGCTAGAGTCACACAATGAGCAGTTCTTC
TRBJ1-6 | NA | NA | TRBV10-2 | CASRGSGGRGSPLHF | TGCGCCAGCAGGGGATCGGGGGGAAGGGGTTCACCCCTCCACTTT
TRBJ2-6 | TRBD2 | once | TRBV11-2 | CASTITGGGYSGANVLTF | TGTGCCAGCACCATTACCGGGGGGGGATACTCTGGGGCCAACGTCCTGACTTTC
TRBJ1-1 | NA | few | TRBV5-1 | CASSFGHLNTEAFF | TGCGCCAGCAGCTTCGGACACCTGAACACTGAAGCTTTCTTT
TRBJ1-2 | NA | few | TRBV12-3/TRBV12-4 | CASGPGPNYGYTF | TGTGCCAGCGGCCCGGGACCTAACTATGGCTACACCTTC
TRBJ2-7 | NA | NA | TRBV12-3/TRBV12-4 | CASSLVSGGYEQYF | TGTGCCAGCAGTTTAGTCAGTGGGGGTTACGAGCAGTACTTC
TRBJ2-5 | NA | few | TRBV3-1 | CASSQDRGGQGRETQYF | TGTGCCAGCAGCCAAGACCGTGGGGGCCAGGGACGAGAGACCCAGTACTTC
TRBJ1-4 | NA | NA | TRBV20-1 | CSARMAEANEKLFF | TGCAGTGCTAGAATGGCAGAAGCTAATGAAAAACTGTTTTTT
TRBJ2-3 | NA | few | TRBV7-9 | CASSSTDSPDTQYF | TGTGCCAGCAGCTCAACCGACAGCCCAGATACGCAGTATTTT
TRBJ1-1 | NA | many | TRBV5-1 | CASSLSTVNTEAFF | TGCGCCAGCAGCTTGTCTACAGTGAACACTGAAGCTTTCTTT
TRBJ2-3 | TRBD2 | few | TRBV12-3/TRBV12-4 | CASRTSGGADTQYF | TGTGCCAGTCGGACTAGCGGGGGGGCAGATACGCAGTATTTT
TRBJ2-3 | NA | few | TRBV20-1 | CSANPEDTQYF | TGCAGTGCTAACCCCGAGGATACGCAGTATTTT
TRBJ1-4 | NA | NA | TRBV10-3 | CAISGTANEKLFF | TGTGCCATCAGTGGGACAGCTAATGAAAAACTGTTTTTT
TRBJ2-5 | NA | few | TRBV2 | CASSERTLPGETQYF | TGTGCCAGCAGTGAACGCACTCTCCCAGGGGAGACCCAGTACTTC
TRBJ2-7 | TRBD1 | NA | TRBV25-1 | CASRATGLPYEQYF | TGTGCCAGCAGGGCGACAGGGTTACCCTACGAGCAGTACTTC
TRBJ2-4 | NA | few | TRBV12-3/TRBV12-4 | CASNAAGVGSIQYF | TGTGCCAGCAATGCGGCGGGCGTGGGAAGCATTCAGTACTTC
TRBJ2-1 | NA | NA | TRBV11-1 | CASSWDGYNEQFF | TGTGCCAGCAGCTGGGACGGCTACAATGAGCAGTTCTTC
TRBJ1-1 | NA | few | TRBV10-2 | CASSEPAGGNTEAFF | TGCGCCAGCAGTGAGCCTGCTGGCGGAAACACTGAAGCTTTCTTT
TRBJ2-3 | TRBD2 | NA | TRBV12-3/TRBV12-4 | CASSRGGLGTDTQYF | TGTGCCAGCAGTCGTGGGGGACTAGGCACAGATACGCAGTATTTT
TRBJ2-1 | NA | few | TRBV19 | CASSPPGARKEQFF | TGTGCCAGTAGTCCCCCGGGCGCCCGGAAGGAGCAGTTCTTC
TRBJ1-2 | TRBD1 | NA | TRBV7-2 | CASSIQGAGGYTF | TGTGCCAGCAGCATCCAGGGGGCGGGTGGCTACACCTTC
TRBJ1-2 | NA | NA | TRBV20-1 | CSAENRSNYGYTF | TGCAGTGCCGAAAACAGGAGTAACTATGGCTACACCTTC
TRBJ2-5 | TRBD1 | few | TRBV25-1 | CASKDRGTQETQYF | TGTGCCAGCAAGGACAGGGGGACCCAAGAGACCCAGTACTTC
TRBJ2-3 | NA | NA | TRBV4-2 | CASSVIFTDTQYF | TGTGCCAGCAGCGTTATTTTCACAGATACGCAGTATTTT
TRBJ2-2 | NA | NA | TRBV29-1 | CSATREIDTGELFF | TGCAGCGCGACCAGGGAAATCGATACCGGGGAGCTGTTTTTT
TRBJ2-3 | NA | few | TRBV12-5 | CASGAARGADTQYF | TGTGCTAGTGGGGCCGCTAGGGGCGCAGATACGCAGTATTTT